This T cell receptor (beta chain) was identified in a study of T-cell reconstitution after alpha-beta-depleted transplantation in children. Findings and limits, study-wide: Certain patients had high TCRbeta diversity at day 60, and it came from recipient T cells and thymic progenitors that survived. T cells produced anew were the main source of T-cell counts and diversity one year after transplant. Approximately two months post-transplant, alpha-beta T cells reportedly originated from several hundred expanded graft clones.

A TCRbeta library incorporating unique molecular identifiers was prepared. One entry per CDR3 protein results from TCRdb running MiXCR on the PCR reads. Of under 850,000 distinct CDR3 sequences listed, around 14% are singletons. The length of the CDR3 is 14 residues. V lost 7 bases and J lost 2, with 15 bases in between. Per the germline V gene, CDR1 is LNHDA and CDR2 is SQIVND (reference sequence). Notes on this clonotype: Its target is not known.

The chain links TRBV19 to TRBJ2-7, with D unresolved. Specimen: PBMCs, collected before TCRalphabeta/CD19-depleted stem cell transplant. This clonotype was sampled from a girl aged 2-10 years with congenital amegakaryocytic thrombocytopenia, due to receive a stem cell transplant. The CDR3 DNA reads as TGTGCCAGTAAAGGGTTGGACGGAACCTACGAGCAGTACTTC. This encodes CASKGLDGTYEQYF.